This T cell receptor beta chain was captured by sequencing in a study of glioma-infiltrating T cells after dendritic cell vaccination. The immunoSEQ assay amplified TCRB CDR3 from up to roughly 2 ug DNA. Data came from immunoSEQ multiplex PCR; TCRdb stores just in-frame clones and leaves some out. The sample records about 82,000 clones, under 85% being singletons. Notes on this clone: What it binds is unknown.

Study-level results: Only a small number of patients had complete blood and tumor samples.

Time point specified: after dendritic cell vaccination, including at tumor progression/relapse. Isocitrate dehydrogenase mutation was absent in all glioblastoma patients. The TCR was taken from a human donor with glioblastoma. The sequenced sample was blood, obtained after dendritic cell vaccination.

The CDR3 loop is CASSLQGSNTEAFF. CDR3 coding DNA: TGTGCCAGCAGCTTACAGGGGTCGAACACTGAAGCTTTCTTT. The chain joins TRBV7-2 to TRBJ1-1; tentative D call: TRBD1 (6 bases). CDR3 length: 14 amino acids. Trimming removed 2 bases from V and 1 base from J, with 8 bases in between. The V gene's germline CDR1 is SGHTA and CDR2 FQGNSA.